These T cell receptor beta chains were read from a single sample in a study of T cells in Graves' hyperthyroidism and ophthalmopathy. MiXCR was run by TCRdb on the multiplex PCR reads, yielding one entry per CDR3 protein. The sample records around 400,000 distinct CDR3 sequences, 15% to 18% being singletons. Material for sequencing was blood. The receptors shown here come from a woman between 18 and 29 years old with Graves' hyperthyroidism that later progressed to Graves' ophthalmopathy. Each CDR3 is given with its conserved first and last residue. Each record gives: J gene, D gene, V gene, clone size, CDR3 protein, CDR3 DNA. A D gene is named only where the DNA matches it firmly. A row's size may be missing; if present it is once, few, many or a size class.

J gene: TRBJ2-5; D gene: TRBD1; V gene: TRBV20-1; clone size: few; CDR3 protein: CSARQGARETQYF; CDR3 DNA: TGCAGTGCTAGACAGGGGGCGCGGGAGACCCAGTACTTC
J gene: TRBJ1-2; D gene: -; V gene: TRBV6-5; clone size: many; CDR3 protein: CASSYSGIRGMGNYGYTF; CDR3 DNA: TGTGCCAGCAGTTACTCGGGGATTCGCGGGATGGGAAACTATGGCTACACCTTC
J gene: TRBJ2-7; D gene: TRBD2; V gene: TRBV11-2; clone size: many; CDR3 protein: CASSPRPSGRLGEQYF; CDR3 DNA: TGTGCCAGCAGCCCGCGGCCTAGCGGGAGATTGGGCGAGCAGTACTTC
J gene: TRBJ2-2; D gene: TRBD2; V gene: TRBV6-4; clone size: -; CDR3 protein: CASKTSDDTGELFF; CDR3 DNA: TGTGCCAGCAAAACTAGCGATGACACCGGGGAGCTGTTTTTT
J gene: TRBJ2-4; D gene: -; V gene: TRBV29-1; clone size: -; CDR3 protein: CSSKEGSNIQYF; CDR3 DNA: TGCAGCTCTAAAGAAGGGTCGAACATTCAGTACTTC
J gene: TRBJ2-7; D gene: -; V gene: TRBV2; clone size: many; CDR3 protein: CASNGGHEQYF; CDR3 DNA: TGTGCCAGCAACGGGGGCCACGAGCAGTACTTC
J gene: TRBJ2-7; D gene: TRBD2; V gene: TRBV7-9; clone size: many; CDR3 protein: CASSFGRTSGSYEQYF; CDR3 DNA: TGTGCCAGCAGCTTTGGAAGGACTAGCGGCTCCTACGAGCAGTACTTC
J gene: TRBJ2-3; D gene: TRBD2; V gene: TRBV11-2; clone size: many; CDR3 protein: CASSLIAGERTDTQYF; CDR3 DNA: TGTGCCAGCAGCTTAATAGCGGGAGAACGCACAGATACGCAGTATTTT
J gene: TRBJ1-5; D gene: TRBD1; V gene: TRBV19; clone size: few; CDR3 protein: CASSYGAGGINQPQHF; CDR3 DNA: TGTGCCAGTAGTTATGGGGCAGGGGGCATCAATCAGCCCCAGCATTTT
J gene: TRBJ2-7; D gene: -; V gene: TRBV27; clone size: many; CDR3 protein: CASSIGNRGHEQYF; CDR3 DNA: TGTGCCAGCAGTATTGGAAACCGGGGCCACGAGCAGTACTTC
J gene: TRBJ2-1; D gene: -; V gene: TRBV12-3/TRBV12-4; clone size: few; CDR3 protein: CASIDGNNEQFF; CDR3 DNA: TGTGCCAGCATAGACGGAAACAATGAGCAGTTCTTC
J gene: TRBJ2-5; D gene: -; V gene: TRBV30; clone size: -; CDR3 protein: CAWSWGLAWETQYF; CDR3 DNA: TGTGCCTGGAGTTGGGGCCTAGCTTGGGAGACCCAGTACTTC
J gene: TRBJ2-1; D gene: TRBD2; V gene: TRBV27; clone size: many; CDR3 protein: CASSDPGLAYNEQFF; CDR3 DNA: TGTGCCAGCAGTGATCCGGGACTAGCCTACAATGAGCAGTTCTTC
J gene: TRBJ2-7; D gene: TRBD1; V gene: TRBV20-1; clone size: few; CDR3 protein: CSAPAGQGIYEQYF; CDR3 DNA: TGCAGTGCCCCCGCGGGACAGGGGATCTACGAGCAGTACTTC
J gene: TRBJ2-5; D gene: TRBD2; V gene: TRBV20-1; clone size: -; CDR3 protein: CSASFLAGKETQYF; CDR3 DNA: TGCAGTGCTAGTTTTCTAGCGGGTAAAGAGACCCAGTACTTC
J gene: TRBJ2-3; D gene: TRBD1; V gene: TRBV12-3/TRBV12-4; clone size: many; CDR3 protein: CASRDRGLSDTQYF; CDR3 DNA: TGTGCCAGCAGGGACAGGGGGCTGTCAGATACGCAGTATTTT
J gene: TRBJ2-7; D gene: -; V gene: TRBV27; clone size: many; CDR3 protein: CASRQVGAYEQYF; CDR3 DNA: TGTGCCAGCAGACAGGTGGGGGCCTACGAGCAGTACTTC
J gene: TRBJ2-3; D gene: -; V gene: TRBV29-1; clone size: few; CDR3 protein: CSVVTVLNTDTQYF; CDR3 DNA: TGCAGCGTCGTAACAGTCTTAAACACAGATACGCAGTATTTT
J gene: TRBJ2-2; D gene: -; V gene: TRBV4-1; clone size: -; CDR3 protein: CASSQEAREGGGELFF; CDR3 DNA: TGCGCCAGCAGCCAAGAGGCTAGGGAAGGGGGCGGGGAGCTGTTTTTT
J gene: TRBJ2-2; D gene: -; V gene: TRBV20-1; clone size: few; CDR3 protein: CSATPMGGNTGELFF; CDR3 DNA: TGCAGTGCTACCCCCATGGGGGGGAACACCGGGGAGCTGTTTTTT
J gene: TRBJ1-3; D gene: -; V gene: TRBV7-9; clone size: many; CDR3 protein: CASSGSQGPSGNTIYF; CDR3 DNA: TGTGCCAGCAGCGGCTCACAGGGACCCTCTGGAAACACCATATATTTT
J gene: TRBJ1-5; D gene: -; V gene: TRBV12-3/TRBV12-4; clone size: -; CDR3 protein: CASSLTGHQPQHF; CDR3 DNA: TGTGCCAGCAGCCTGACAGGTCATCAGCCCCAGCATTTT
J gene: TRBJ1-6; D gene: -; V gene: TRBV27; clone size: many; CDR3 protein: CASSPGVQFSPLHF; CDR3 DNA: TGTGCCAGCAGCCCCGGGGTCCAATTTTCACCCCTCCACTTT
J gene: TRBJ2-7; D gene: TRBD2; V gene: TRBV6-2/TRBV6-3; clone size: -; CDR3 protein: CASSYSILRLAGSYEQYF; CDR3 DNA: TGTGCCAGCAGTTACTCTATCTTAAGGCTAGCGGGCTCCTACGAGCAGTACTTC
J gene: TRBJ1-1; D gene: -; V gene: TRBV6-1; clone size: -; CDR3 protein: CASSPTINTEAFF; CDR3 DNA: TGTGCCAGCAGTCCCACAATAAACACTGAAGCTTTCTTT
J gene: TRBJ2-1; D gene: -; V gene: TRBV24-1; clone size: -; CDR3 protein: CATRGNTGYNEQFF; CDR3 DNA: TGTGCCACTAGAGGGAATACAGGTTACAATGAGCAGTTCTTC
J gene: TRBJ1-1; D gene: -; V gene: TRBV29-1; clone size: many; CDR3 protein: CSVGHRMNTEAFF; CDR3 DNA: TGCAGCGTTGGGCACAGGATGAACACTGAAGCTTTCTTT
J gene: TRBJ2-3; D gene: TRBD2; V gene: TRBV7-2; clone size: many; CDR3 protein: CASSLEGAGGADTQYF; CDR3 DNA: TGTGCCAGCAGCTTAGAAGGAGCGGGAGGGGCAGATACGCAGTATTTT
J gene: TRBJ2-1; D gene: TRBD2; V gene: TRBV7-8; clone size: few; CDR3 protein: CASSGGGRATDEQFF; CDR3 DNA: TGTGCCAGCAGCGGCGGCGGGAGGGCCACGGATGAGCAGTTCTTC
J gene: TRBJ2-7; D gene: TRBD2; V gene: TRBV4-1; clone size: few; CDR3 protein: CASRRLAGVPAYEQYF; CDR3 DNA: TGCGCCAGCAGAAGACTAGCGGGAGTTCCCGCCTACGAGCAGTACTTC
J gene: TRBJ2-5; D gene: TRBD1; V gene: TRBV7-9; clone size: few; CDR3 protein: CASSSGTGRGQTQYF; CDR3 DNA: TGTGCCAGCAGCTCTGGGACAGGGCGCGGACAGACCCAGTACTTC
J gene: TRBJ1-6; D gene: -; V gene: TRBV2; clone size: many; CDR3 protein: CASRDQGASPLHF; CDR3 DNA: TGTGCCAGCAGGGACCAGGGAGCTTCACCCCTCCACTTT
J gene: TRBJ2-3; D gene: TRBD2; V gene: TRBV3-1; clone size: -; CDR3 protein: CASSRASGTTDTQYF; CDR3 DNA: TGTGCCAGCAGCCGGGCTAGCGGGACCACAGATACGCAGTATTTT
J gene: TRBJ1-4; D gene: -; V gene: TRBV7-9; clone size: few; CDR3 protein: CASSPERGESEKLFF; CDR3 DNA: TGTGCCAGCAGCCCGGAGCGGGGGGAGTCTGAAAAACTGTTTTTT
J gene: TRBJ1-1; D gene: TRBD1; V gene: TRBV27; clone size: many; CDR3 protein: CASSWGIGTGPGDTEAFF; CDR3 DNA: TGTGCCAGCAGCTGGGGAATTGGGACAGGGCCCGGAGACACTGAAGCTTTCTTT
J gene: TRBJ2-2; D gene: TRBD1; V gene: TRBV7-8; clone size: many; CDR3 protein: CASSFTGGLGRTGELFF; CDR3 DNA: TGTGCCAGCAGCTTTACAGGGGGACTTGGGCGCACCGGGGAGCTGTTTTTT
J gene: TRBJ2-5; D gene: TRBD1; V gene: TRBV20-1; clone size: -; CDR3 protein: CSARPGGRETQYF; CDR3 DNA: TGCAGTGCTAGACCAGGGGGCAGGGAGACCCAGTACTTC
J gene: TRBJ2-3; D gene: -; V gene: TRBV6-1; clone size: many; CDR3 protein: CASRLALDTQYF; CDR3 DNA: TGTGCCAGCAGGCTAGCGCTAGATACGCAGTATTTT
J gene: TRBJ1-4; D gene: -; V gene: TRBV3-1; clone size: many; CDR3 protein: CASSLGRFEKLFF; CDR3 DNA: TGTGCCAGCAGTCTAGGACGGTTTGAAAAACTGTTTTTT
J gene: TRBJ1-1; D gene: -; V gene: TRBV12-3/TRBV12-4; clone size: many; CDR3 protein: CASSLLVSNTEAFF; CDR3 DNA: TGTGCCAGCAGTTTGTTGGTGTCGAACACTGAAGCTTTCTTT
J gene: TRBJ2-2; D gene: -; V gene: TRBV28; clone size: many; CDR3 protein: CASSPRNTGELFF; CDR3 DNA: TGTGCCAGCAGTCCTCGAAACACCGGGGAGCTGTTTTTT
J gene: TRBJ1-4; D gene: -; V gene: TRBV28; clone size: many; CDR3 protein: CASSFGGASEKLFF; CDR3 DNA: TGTGCCAGCAGTTTTGGGGGGGCGTCTGAAAAACTGTTTTTT
J gene: TRBJ2-7; D gene: TRBD1; V gene: TRBV7-9; clone size: many; CDR3 protein: CASSLKGQPHYEQYF; CDR3 DNA: TGTGCCAGCAGCTTAAAGGGACAGCCCCACTACGAGCAGTACTTC
J gene: TRBJ2-2; D gene: -; V gene: TRBV11-2; clone size: many; CDR3 protein: CASSLVAGTNTGELFF; CDR3 DNA: TGTGCCAGCAGCTTGGTGGCAGGGACGAACACCGGGGAGCTGTTTTTT
J gene: TRBJ1-2; D gene: -; V gene: TRBV3-1; clone size: many; CDR3 protein: CASKSVSNYGYTF; CDR3 DNA: TGTGCCAGCAAATCTGTGTCTAACTATGGCTACACCTTC
J gene: TRBJ1-4; D gene: TRBD1; V gene: TRBV7-8; clone size: many; CDR3 protein: CASSPVRDRAKKLFF; CDR3 DNA: TGTGCCAGCAGCCCGGTCCGGGACAGGGCAAAAAAACTGTTTTTT
J gene: TRBJ2-2; D gene: TRBD2; V gene: TRBV5-8; clone size: many; CDR3 protein: CASSLWRETTGELFF; CDR3 DNA: TGTGCCAGCAGCTTGTGGCGGGAGACCACCGGGGAGCTGTTTTTT
J gene: TRBJ1-2; D gene: -; V gene: TRBV12-3/TRBV12-4; clone size: many; CDR3 protein: CASNLNDGISGYTF; CDR3 DNA: TGTGCCAGCAACCTTAACGACGGAATAAGCGGCTACACCTTC
J gene: TRBJ2-1; D gene: TRBD2; V gene: TRBV7-9; clone size: -; CDR3 protein: CASSLARGTSSYNEQFF; CDR3 DNA: TGTGCCAGCAGCTTAGCCCGCGGGACTAGCAGCTACAATGAGCAGTTCTTC
J gene: TRBJ2-7; D gene: TRBD2; V gene: TRBV3-1; clone size: -; CDR3 protein: CASSRLAGSYELYF; CDR3 DNA: TGTGCCAGCAGCCGACTAGCGGGATCTTACGAGCTGTACTTC
J gene: TRBJ1-1; D gene: -; V gene: TRBV28; clone size: -; CDR3 protein: CASGLSENTEAFF; CDR3 DNA: TGTGCCAGCGGTTTATCCGAGAACACTGAAGCTTTCTTT
J gene: TRBJ1-2; D gene: -; V gene: TRBV2; clone size: -; CDR3 protein: CANRAGIAGGYTF; CDR3 DNA: TGTGCCAACAGGGCCGGGATTGCAGGGGGCTACACCTTC
J gene: TRBJ1-4; D gene: TRBD1; V gene: TRBV28; clone size: many; CDR3 protein: CASTRDRGREKLFF; CDR3 DNA: TGTGCCAGCACCCGGGACAGGGGACGTGAAAAACTGTTTTTT
J gene: TRBJ2-7; D gene: -; V gene: TRBV13; clone size: many; CDR3 protein: CASRSGQTYEQYF; CDR3 DNA: TGTGCCAGCAGATCAGGGCAGACCTACGAGCAGTACTTC
J gene: TRBJ2-7; D gene: -; V gene: TRBV20-1; clone size: many; CDR3 protein: CSARFMREQYF; CDR3 DNA: TGCAGTGCTAGATTTATGAGAGAGCAGTACTTC
J gene: TRBJ1-1; D gene: -; V gene: TRBV10-3; clone size: many; CDR3 protein: CAISDGRGTEAFF; CDR3 DNA: TGTGCCATCAGTGATGGGAGGGGCACTGAAGCTTTCTTT
J gene: TRBJ2-7; D gene: -; V gene: TRBV5-1; clone size: -; CDR3 protein: CASSPLPGVGGYEQYF; CDR3 DNA: TGCGCCAGCAGCCCCTTACCCGGGGTTGGCGGGTACGAGCAGTACTTC
J gene: TRBJ1-3; D gene: TRBD1; V gene: TRBV29-1; clone size: once; CDR3 protein: CSVRDRISGNTIYF; CDR3 DNA: TGCAGCGTCAGGGACAGGATCTCTGGAAACACCATATATTTT
J gene: TRBJ2-1; D gene: TRBD2; V gene: TRBV2; clone size: -; CDR3 protein: CASSQGSGTSGTSSYNEQFF; CDR3 DNA: TGCGCCAGCAGCCAAGGTTCCGGGACTAGCGGGACTAGCTCCTACAATGAGCAGTTCTTC
J gene: TRBJ2-2; D gene: TRBD2; V gene: TRBV18; clone size: -; CDR3 protein: CASSPNLAGNTGELFF; CDR3 DNA: TGTGCCAGCTCACCAAATCTAGCGGGGAACACCGGGGAGCTGTTTTTT